These 21 T cell receptor beta chains share one sample of origin, sequenced in a study of regulatory T cells in long-lasting Graves disease. Sequencing libraries for TCR beta were prepared with iRepertoire HTBI primers and Arm-PCR of CDR3 regions. TCRdb itself ran the multiplex PCR reads through MiXCR, one entry per CDR3 protein. The sample carries approximately 560,000 distinct CDR3 sequences, roughly 15% recorded once. Noted time point: newly diagnosed GD, antithyroid drugs for less than 3 months. The TCR library was made from RNA that had been extracted from PBMCs in TRIzol. This sample was also put to use in a study of T cells in Graves' hyperthyroidism and ophthalmopathy.

The sequences come from peripheral blood mononuclear cells (PBMCs), collected at new diagnosis, from a patient treated with antithyroid drugs. The receptors come from a man aged 18 to 35 with Graves disease.

This clonotype came up a few times. The chain recombines TRBV18 with TRBJ2-3, with D possibly being TRBD2 (5 bases). The germline V gene encodes CDR1 KGHSH and CDR2 LQKENI. There are 14 residues in the CDR3. V gave up 6 bases and J gave up 0 bases, with 10 bases separating them. This CDR3 reads CASSPEASTDTQYF. The CDR3 DNA reads TGTGCCAGCTCCCCGGAGGCAAGCACAGATACGCAGTATTTT.

This clonotype was seen at least ten times. This sequence joins TRBV7-3 and TRBJ1-1, with a tentative D call TRBD1 (5 bases). This CDR3 contains 15 residues. Germline assignment: CDR1 SGHTA and CDR2 FQGTGA. V shed 5 bases and J shed 2 bases, with 15 bases lying between them. CDR3 residues: CASSKTGTGNTEAFF. The CDR3 region has the DNA TGTGCCAGCAGCAAAACCGGGACCGGCAACACTGAAGCTTTCTTT.

The CDR3 DNA follows: TGTGCCACCAGCCCGCGCCGGGGCCCTCTGTCCCTCCACTTT. Protein: CATSPRRGPLSLHF. The chain uses TRBV15 and TRBJ1-6, with a weak D call TRBD1 (5 bases). This CDR3 is 14 amino acids long. Germline values: CDR1 LNHNV, CDR2 YYDKDF (reference sequence). V dropped 5 bases and J dropped 14 bases, with 19 bases sitting between them.

This clonotype has a count of ten or more. The chain has TRBV5-1 and TRBJ2-5, with D perhaps matching TRBD1 (6 bases). The CDR3 is 14 residues long. With 7 bases removed from V and 5 bases from J, the gap between germline ends came to 18 bases. Per the germline V gene, CDR1 is SGHRS and CDR2 is YFSETQ. CDR3 sequence reads: CASSETGFTETQYF. CDR3 bases: TGCGCCAGCTCCGAAACAGGGTTTACGGAGACCCAGTACTTC. The complete variable domain, with remaining parts taken from reference TRBV5-1 and TRBJ2-5, reads KAGVTQTPRYLIKTRGQQVTLSCSPISGHRSVSWYQQTPGQGLQFLFEYFSETQRNKGNFPGRFSGRQFSNSRSEMNVSTLELGDSALYLCASSETGFTETQYFGPGTRLLVL.

The V call is TRBV27, the J call TRBJ1-5; D is perhaps TRBD1 (6 bases). The CDR3 spans 16 residues. Germline CDR1 reads MNHEY; CDR2 reads SMNVEV (reference sequence). Trimming left V 0 bases short and J 5 bases short, with 14 bases between. The CDR3 DNA reads TGTGCCAGCAGTTTATCACGGGGGCCTTTATATCAGCCCCAGCATTTT. Its translation is CASSLSRGPLYQPQHF.

This clonotype was observed many times. The V call is TRBV2, the J call TRBJ1-1; no firm D call. V was clipped by 6 bases and J by 0 bases, with 5 bases between them. Germline V lookup: CDR1 SNHLY, CDR2 FYNNEI. This CDR3 region has 12 residues. Written as DNA, the CDR3 is TGTGCCAGCAGCAATTTGAACACTGAAGCTTTCTTT. Residues: CASSNLNTEAFF. The entire variable domain, with the rest obtained from reference TRBV2 and TRBJ1-1, is as follows: EPEVTQTPSHQVTQMGQEVILRCVPISNHLYFYWYRQILGQKVEFLVSFYNNEISEKSEIFDDQFSVERPDGSNFTLKIRSTKLEDSAMYFCASSNLNTEAFFGQGTRLTVV.

The V and J genes are TRBV25-1 and TRBJ2-5; TRBD1 agrees at 7 bases. V shed 6 bases and J 3 bases; nucleotides not matched to a gene: 4. Per germline, CDR1 MGHDK and CDR2 SYGVNS. The CDR3 runs 13 residues. The CDR3 spells CASRGGAEETQYF. The CDR3 DNA follows: TGTGCCAGCAGAGGGGGCGCGGAAGAGACCCAGTACTTC.

A few counts support this clonotype. The chain employs TRBV18 and TRBJ2-2; D is undetermined. Trimming took 4 bases from V and 6 from J, leaving 9 bases between them. CDR1 and CDR2 from the germline V gene are KGHSH and LQKENI. The CDR3 is 13 residues long. The CDR3 protein is CASSLSVSGELFF. The DNA for the CDR3 is TGTGCCAGCTCACTTTCTGTCTCCGGGGAGCTGTTTTTT. Filled out from reference TRBV18 and TRBJ2-2, the complete variable domain reads NAGVMQNPRHLVRRRGQEARLRCSPMKGHSHVYWYRQLPEEGLKFMVYLQKENIIDESGMPKERFSAEFPKEGPSILRIQQVVRGDSAAYFCASSLSVSGELFFGEGSRLTVL.

This chain uses TRBV12-3 or TRBV12-4 with TRBJ2-7, with a weak D call TRBD2 (6 bases). The CDR3 contains 13 residues. Trimming took off 6 bases at V and 5 bases at J, with 14 bases between the two ends. DNA of the CDR3: TGTGCCAGCAGCCCCGGGAGAAAGGACGAGCAGTACTTC. Protein: CASSPGRKDEQYF.

This clonotype has a count of ten or more. The chain joins TRBV28 to TRBJ1-2; possible D gene TRBD1, 5 bases. The CDR3 sequence is 14 residues long. V lost 3 bases to trimming and J lost 4 bases, with 12 bases between them. Germline lookup yields CDR1 MDHEN and CDR2 SYDVKM. CDR3 sequence (DNA): TGTGCCAGCAGTTTGAGTCTGAGGGGCTATGGCTACACCTTC. Its translation is CASSLSLRGYGYTF.

This clonotype has ten or more counts. The gene calls are TRBV20-1 and TRBJ2-7, with D uncertain. Germline CDR1 reads DFQATT; CDR2 reads SNEGSKA (reference sequence). The V end was cut by 5 bases, the J end by 4 bases, with 21 bases between. The CDR3 has 15 residues. CDR3 residues: CSARTSSPGVYEQYF. In nucleotides, the CDR3 is TGCAGTGCTCGGACCTCCTCCCCTGGGGTATACGAGCAGTACTTC.

The chain recombines TRBV20-1 with TRBJ2-3; 7 nucleotides align to TRBD2. The CDR3 is made up of 16 amino acids. After removal of 5 bases from V and 4 bases from J, the junction contained 15 bases not matched to a gene. The V gene's germline CDR1 is DFQATT and CDR2 SNEGSKA (reference sequence). The CDR3 region has the DNA TGCAGTGCTCATACTCGACTAGCTACTAGTGCAGATACGCAGTATTTT. Protein sequence: CSAHTRLATSADTQYF.

This clonotype has ten or more counts. The J gene is TRBJ2-5, the V gene TRBV6-1; 12 bases are a match to TRBD2. Germline CDR1 reads MNHNS; CDR2 reads SASEGT. The CDR3 is made up of 16 amino acids. Trimming cost V 5 bases and J 4 bases; bases outside gene matches: 8. The CDR3 is CASSPRGGLAGETQYF. CDR3 sequence (DNA): TGTGCCAGCAGTCCCCGTGGGGGACTAGCGGGAGAGACCCAGTACTTC.

The rearrangement joins TRBV20-1 to TRBJ1-2; D may be TRBD1 (5 bases). Between the trimmed V and J ends, which lost 0 bases and 2 bases, there was a span of 10 bases. This CDR3 is built from 14 residues. Looked up from germline, CDR1 is DFQATT and CDR2 is SNEGSKA (reference sequence). CDR3 region: CSARDRRGNYGYTF. The CDR3 coding sequence is TGCAGTGCTAGAGATCGACGGGGGAACTATGGCTACACCTTC.

This clonotype was observed at least ten times. The chain joins TRBV11-2 to TRBJ2-1; 8 nucleotides agree with TRBD1. Germline CDR1 SGHAT, CDR2 FQNNGV. V lost 5 bases, J lost 5 bases, and 8 bases stayed unmatched. CDR3 size: 15 residues. The CDR3 DNA follows: TGTGCCAGCAGCCAAGGCCCGGGACAGGACAATGAGCAGTTCTTC. Its protein is CASSQGPGQDNEQFF. Full variable domain (outside the CDR3, taken from reference TRBV11-2 and TRBJ2-1): EAGVAQSPRYKIIEKRQSVAFWCNPISGHATLYWYQQILGQGPKLLIQFQNNGVVDDSQLPKDRFSAERLKGVDSTLKIQPAKLEDSAVYLCASSQGPGQDNEQFFGPGTRLTVL.

This clonotype was counted a few times. The V and J genes are TRBV25-1 and TRBJ2-2; D gene unclear. The CDR3 totals 11 residues. Trimming pared 3 bases from V and 6 bases from J, leaving 2 bases between. Germline values: CDR1 MGHDK, CDR2 SYGVNS. Here the CDR3 DNA reads TGTGCCAGCAGTGATCCCGGGGAGCTGTTTTTT. Amino acid sequence: CASSDPGELFF.

The chain recombines TRBV6-2 or TRBV6-3 with TRBJ1-3; no clear D gene. CDR3 length: 16 amino acids. The germline gives CDR1 MNHEY, CDR2 SVGEGT. Trimming pared 2 bases from V and 0 bases from J, leaving 11 bases between. This chain's CDR3 is CASSYEAVPSGNTIYF. In nucleotides, the CDR3 is TGTGCCAGCAGTTACGAAGCAGTCCCCTCTGGAAACACCATATATTTT.

This clonotype showed up many times. The CDR3 region is CASSQRREGEQFF. The CDR3 bases are TGTGCCAGCAGCCAGCGGCGGGAGGGTGAGCAGTTCTTC. This rearrangement joins TRBV14 to TRBJ2-1; TRBD2 matches at 9 bases. Germline CDR1 reads SGHDN; CDR2 reads FVKESK. Trimming at V came to 3 bases and at J to 9 bases, leaving 3 bases not matched to a gene. The CDR3 is 13 residues long. The whole variable domain, remainder taken from reference TRBV14 and TRBJ2-1, is EAGVTQFPSHSVIEKGQTVTLRCDPISGHDNLYWYRRVMGKEIKFLLHFVKESKQDESGMPNNRFLAERTGGTYSTLKVQPAELEDSGVYFCASSQRREGEQFFGPGTRLTVL.

In this sample, this clonotype turned up a few times. V usage is TRBV30 and J usage is TRBJ1-1; D remains unclear. Germline V CDR1 and CDR2: GTSNPN, SVGIG (reference sequence). The V end lost 4 bases, the J end lost 6 bases, and 9 bases lay between the germline ends. The CDR3 covers 11 residues. The CDR3 reads CAWIGWAEAFF. CDR3 DNA sequence: TGTGCCTGGATAGGCTGGGCTGAAGCTTTCTTT.

This clonotype has a single count. The chain is built from TRBV9 and TRBJ2-5; D is uncertain. This CDR3 is 14 amino acids long. V lost 0 bases and J lost 2, with 8 bases in between. Germline CDR1 and CDR2: SGDLS and YYNGEE. The CDR3 protein is CASSVEDQQETQYF. The DNA for the CDR3 is TGTGCCAGCAGCGTAGAAGACCAGCAAGAGACCCAGTACTTC.

This clonotype was seen a handful of times. The chain combines TRBV19 with TRBJ2-7, with 7 nucleotides matching TRBD2. With V trimmed by 1 base and J by 2 bases, 5 bases remained unmatched. Germline V gene data show CDR1 as LNHDA and CDR2 as SQIVND (reference sequence). This CDR3 contains 15 residues. For the CDR3, the DNA is TGTGCCAGTAGTATAGTAGGTAGCGGGCCCTACGAGCAGTACTTC. Protein: CASSIVGSGPYEQYF.